These 17 T cell receptor beta chains were sequenced from one sample in a study of memory CD4+ T cells and cytomegalovirus serostatus (dated by TCRdb to between 2019 and 2020). Library method: the immunoSEQ multiplex PCR assay. TCRdb obtained this table from immuneACCESS and retained in-frame rearrangements with V and J assigned. These tables miss some clones; where compared with another copy, unresolved V genes account for less than half of the shortfall, and the remainder is unexplained. This sample is represented by 58,000 or so clones; around three quarters of them were singletons. Clones ranked in the top ten supply over 2% of the sample. A FACSAria II was used to sort memory CD4+ T cells, defined as single viable CD3+CD4+CD8-CD45RO+ cells. What was sequenced was memory CD4+ T cells from blood. The receptors were sampled from an adult in good health and CMV-seropositive.

This chain uses TRBV5-6 with TRBJ2-5; weak D call: TRBD2 (6 bases). CDR1 SGHDT and CDR2 YYEEEE come from the germline V gene. Trimming pared 5 bases from V and 7 bases from J, leaving 15 bases between. This CDR3 contains 13 residues. CDR3: CASSVGGLGTQYF. CDR3 sequence (DNA): TGTGCCAGCAGTGTTGGGGGGTTAGGGACCCAGTACTTC.

This clone was observed once. The chain carries TRBV5-1 and TRBJ1-1; weak D call: TRBD1 (6 bases). CDR1 and CDR2 from the germline V gene are SGHRS and YFSETQ. This CDR3 has 14 amino acids. V shed 0 bases and J shed 6 bases, with 12 bases lying between them. CDR3 coding DNA: TGCGCCAGCAGCTTGGTCTCCGGGGGCTCTGAAGCTTTCTTT. This codes for CASSLVSGGSEAFF.

The chain joins TRBV7-9 to TRBJ2-5; D could derive from TRBD1 or TRBD2 (5 bases each). The ends were cut back, 5 bases at V and 4 bases at J, with 20 bases in the middle. CDR3 size: 16 residues. Looked up from germline, CDR1 is SEHNR and CDR2 is FQNEAQ (reference sequence). CDR3 sequence: CASSPIGVAGLETQYF. The CDR3 coding sequence is TGTGCCAGCAGCCCCATCGGGGTGGCAGGGTTAGAGACCCAGTACTTC.

Concerning this clone: This same CDR3 is encoded by further DNA sequences in the sample. This sequence joins TRBV7-2 and TRBJ2-7; D gene unclear. The CDR3 covers 11 residues. Trimming shortened V by 5 bases and J by 3 bases, and 5 bases separated the two germline ends. In germline, CDR1 is SGHTA, CDR2 FQGNSA. The CDR3 reads CASSPSYEQYF. CDR3 DNA: TGTGCCAGCAGCCCCAGCTACGAGCAGTACTTC.

The rearrangement uses TRBV6-1 and TRBJ1-4; 9 nucleotides line up with TRBD1. The germline V gene encodes CDR1 MNHNS and CDR2 SASEGT. The CDR3 has 15 amino acids. V dropped 3 bases and J dropped 8; count of bases not matched to a gene: 7. The CDR3 reads CASSEGTGWREKLFF. The CDR3 DNA sequence: TGTGCCAGCAGTGAGGGGACAGGGTGGCGGGAAAAACTGTTTTTT.

This clone appeared once. The chain employs TRBV6-6 and TRBJ2-2; the D call may be TRBD1 or TRBD2 (5 bases each). The germline gives CDR1 MNHNY, CDR2 SVGAGI (reference sequence). Between the trimmed V and J ends, which lost 4 bases and 4 bases, there was a span of 13 bases. The CDR3 is made up of 15 amino acids. CDR3 region: CASSFRGVGTGELFF. In DNA, the CDR3 is TGTGCCAGCAGTTTCCGAGGGGTGGGCACCGGGGAGCTGTTTTTT.

The V call is TRBV5-1, the J call TRBJ2-1; perhaps D is TRBD1 or TRBD2 (6 bases each). Germline lookup yields CDR1 SGHRS and CDR2 YFSETQ. The CDR3 runs 15 residues. The V end lost 6 bases, the J end lost 4 bases, and 17 bases lay between the germline ends. CDR3 protein: CASKGTEGGYNEQFF. The CDR3 DNA reads TGCGCCAGCAAGGGGACTGAAGGGGGGTACAATGAGCAGTTCTTC. Variable domain in full (rest from reference TRBV5-1 and TRBJ2-1): KAGVTQTPRYLIKTRGQQVTLSCSPISGHRSVSWYQQTPGQGLQFLFEYFSETQRNKGNFPGRFSGRQFSNSRSEMNVSTLELGDSALYLCASKGTEGGYNEQFFGPGTRLTVL.

The chain is built from TRBV30 and TRBJ1-2; TRBD1 might be the D (5 bases). Trimming shortened V by 2 bases and J by 7 bases, and 11 bases separated the two germline ends. Germline lookup yields CDR1 GTSNPN and CDR2 SVGIG (reference sequence). The CDR3 has 12 amino acids. The CDR3 is CAWSSQGGGYTF. The CDR3 bases are TGTGCCTGGAGTTCCCAGGGTGGTGGCTACACCTTC.

The chain is built from TRBV5-4 and TRBJ2-3; no reliable D call. The germline gives CDR1 SGHNT, CDR2 YYREEE (reference sequence). The CDR3 is 16 amino acids. Trimming removed 0 bases at V and 0 bases at J, with 11 bases between. The CDR3 region is CASSLGGRSSTDTQYF. Written as DNA, the CDR3 is TGTGCCAGCAGCTTGGGAGGCCGTTCTAGCACAGATACGCAGTATTTT.

This chain joins TRBV5-6 and TRBJ1-3; D unclear. The V end lost 4 bases, the J end lost 3 bases, and 14 bases lay between the germline ends. The length of the CDR3 is 15 residues. CDR1 and CDR2 (germline): SGHDT, YYEEEE. CDR3 nucleotides: TGTGCCAGCAGCGCGCAGGATTTTGTTGGAAACACCATATATTTT. It specifies CASSAQDFVGNTIYF.

The sample holds one count of this clone. The chain combines TRBV27 with TRBJ2-7; TRBD1 matches 7 bases. This CDR3 region has 14 residues. With V trimmed by 6 bases and J by 0 bases, 5 bases remained unmatched. Looked up from germline, CDR1 is MNHEY and CDR2 is SMNVEV (reference sequence). The CDR3 loop reads CASRRTGFSYEQYF. DNA for the CDR3: TGTGCCAGCAGGCGGACAGGCTTCTCCTACGAGCAGTACTTC.

The V gene is TRBV9, the J gene TRBJ2-2, with D uncertain. In germline, CDR1 is SGDLS, CDR2 YYNGEE. Deletions cut 0 bases from V and 7 bases from J, with 10 bases between. This CDR3 spans 14 amino acids. The CDR3 sequence: CASSVAVMGGELFF. CDR3 coding DNA: TGTGCCAGCAGCGTAGCGGTGATGGGCGGGGAGCTGTTTTTT.

The chain joins TRBV6-1 to TRBJ1-1; D unclear. The CDR3 is made up of 18 amino acids. From germline, CDR1 is MNHNS and CDR2 SASEGT. Trimming took off 0 bases at V and 0 bases at J, with 17 bases between the two ends. CDR3: CASSEAIKAVTVNTEAFF. The CDR3 coding sequence is TGTGCCAGCAGTGAAGCGATAAAAGCCGTGACTGTGAACACTGAAGCTTTCTTT.

The chain recombines TRBV19 with TRBJ2-5; TRBD2 matches 11 bases. CDR1 and CDR2 from the germline V gene are LNHDA and SQIVND (reference sequence). CDR3 length: 20 residues. V shed 5 bases and J 5 bases; nucleotides not matched to a gene: 22. CDR3 residues: CASSPSGTGRLAGNRETQYF. CDR3 in DNA: TGTGCCAGTAGTCCTTCCGGGACAGGTCGACTAGCGGGGAATAGGGAGACCCAGTACTTC.

The gene calls are TRBV7-9 and TRBJ1-5; D gene unclear. CDR1 is SEHNR, CDR2 FQNEAQ, per germline (reference sequence). This CDR3 region has 16 residues. V dropped 4 bases and J dropped 3 bases, with 16 bases sitting between them. CDR3 nucleotide sequence: TGTGCCAGCAGCTCTTACCCGGACGTACCCAATCAGCCCCAGCATTTT. Its protein is CASSSYPDVPNQPQHF.

This chain joins TRBV28 and TRBJ1-5; 9 bases line up with TRBD1. Germline-derived CDR1 and CDR2 are MDHEN and SYDVKM. The CDR3 extends over 14 amino acids. The junction had 6 bases not matched to a gene; V was cut back by 7 bases and J by 5 bases. Here the CDR3 reads CASTPGQGHQPQHF. For the CDR3, the DNA is TGTGCCAGCACCCCAGGACAGGGGCATCAGCCCCAGCATTTT.

This clone was observed once. The V gene is TRBV6-6, the J gene TRBJ1-5; 7 bases line up with TRBD1. V lost 8 bases to trimming and J lost 5 bases; unmatched junction nucleotides: 6. The CDR3 is made up of 13 amino acids. From germline, CDR1 is MNHNY and CDR2 SVGAGI (reference sequence). CDR3 in DNA: TGTGCCAGCTTAAACAGGGGTGATCAGCCCCAGCATTTT. Residues: CASLNRGDQPQHF.